This is a list of T cell receptor beta chains from one sample in a study of identical twins. TCRdb independently ran MiXCR on the 5' RACE reads; one entry per CDR3 protein. The data hold approximately 670,000 distinct CDR3 sequences, with over 5% observed a single time. The sample was naive T cells sorted from blood. These receptors came from a man aged 18 to 29 in good health. Both conserved end residues are part of each CDR3. Fields, in order: V gene, clone size, J gene, D gene, CDR3 protein, CDR3 DNA. A D gene is named only where the DNA matches it firmly. Clone size appears in some rows only: once, few, many, or a class for an expanded clone.

V: TRBV7-2; size: many; J: TRBJ2-5; D: TRBD2; CDR3: CASSPIGTSQETQYF; DNA: TGTGCCAGCAGCCCAATAGGGACTAGCCAAGAGACCCAGTACTTC
V: TRBV7-2; size: many; J: TRBJ2-3; D: .; CDR3: CASSLLGRGVGDTQYF; DNA: TGTGCCAGCAGCTTATTGGGTCGGGGAGTCGGAGATACGCAGTATTTT
V: TRBV2; size: many; J: TRBJ2-1; D: .; CDR3: CASSEDPHEGNEQFF; DNA: TGTGCCAGCAGTGAAGACCCACACGAGGGGAATGAGCAGTTCTTC
V: TRBV6-6; size: .; J: TRBJ2-1; D: TRBD2; CDR3: CASSYRLAAEQFF; DNA: TGTGCCAGCAGTTATAGACTAGCGGCAGAGCAGTTCTTC
V: TRBV7-8; size: many; J: TRBJ2-1; D: TRBD2; CDR3: CASSLAVASGVSSYNEQFF; DNA: TGTGCCAGCAGCTTAGCCGTTGCTAGCGGGGTAAGCTCCTACAATGAGCAGTTCTTC
V: TRBV5-1; size: many; J: TRBJ2-7; D: .; CDR3: CASSLTGDSEQYF; DNA: TGCGCCAGCAGCTTGACAGGAGATTCGGAGCAGTACTTC
V: TRBV10-3; size: many; J: TRBJ2-1; D: .; CDR3: CAISDQADEQFF; DNA: TGTGCCATCAGTGACCAGGCGGATGAGCAGTTCTTC
V: TRBV6-1; size: .; J: TRBJ1-4; D: .; CDR3: CASAPGDREKLFF; DNA: TGTGCCAGCGCCCCCGGGGATCGGGAAAAACTGTTTTTT
V: TRBV12-3/TRBV12-4; size: many; J: TRBJ2-7; D: .; CDR3: CASSYDRTYEQYF; DNA: TGTGCCAGCAGTTACGACAGGACCTACGAGCAGTACTTC
V: TRBV24-1; size: .; J: TRBJ1-5; D: .; CDR3: CATSDRAGSQPQHF; DNA: TGTGCCACCAGTGACCGGGCGGGCAGTCAGCCCCAGCATTTT
V: TRBV3-1; size: few; J: TRBJ2-1; D: TRBD2; CDR3: CASSQVGGLAGGPPFF; DNA: TGTGCCAGCAGCCAAGTCGGGGGACTAGCGGGAGGGCCTCCGTTCTTC
V: TRBV5-6; size: many; J: TRBJ2-2; D: .; CDR3: CASSRDFAGELFF; DNA: TGTGCCAGCAGCCGAGACTTTGCCGGGGAGCTGTTTTTT
V: TRBV28; size: many; J: TRBJ2-7; D: .; CDR3: CASKGAGIFYEQYF; DNA: TGTGCCAGCAAAGGCGCGGGAATTTTCTACGAGCAGTACTTC
V: TRBV7-9; size: .; J: TRBJ1-4; D: .; CDR3: CASRLQGWNEKLFF; DNA: TGTGCCAGCAGACTACAGGGTTGGAATGAAAAACTGTTTTTT
V: TRBV5-4; size: .; J: TRBJ1-2; D: TRBD1; CDR3: CASSESRTGFNGYTF; DNA: TGTGCCAGCAGCGAGTCCAGGACAGGGTTCAATGGCTACACCTTC
V: TRBV4-1; size: .; J: TRBJ2-1; D: .; CDR3: CASSQVRVGNEQFF; DNA: TGCGCCAGCAGCCAAGTCCGAGTGGGCAATGAGCAGTTCTTC
V: TRBV7-9; size: .; J: TRBJ2-5; D: TRBD1; CDR3: CASSLNRGPQETQYF; DNA: TGTGCCAGCAGCCTAAACAGGGGGCCCCAAGAGACCCAGTACTTC
V: TRBV9; size: many; J: TRBJ2-5; D: .; CDR3: CASSPGVGPGETQYF; DNA: TGTGCCAGCAGCCCCGGCGTTGGGCCCGGCGAGACCCAGTACTTC
V: TRBV15; size: few; J: TRBJ1-3; D: TRBD1; CDR3: CATRGQGKTGNTIYF; DNA: TGTGCCACCAGAGGACAGGGGAAAACTGGAAACACCATATATTTT
V: TRBV5-1; size: many; J: TRBJ2-5; D: TRBD1; CDR3: CASSSGQGGETQYF; DNA: TGCGCCAGCAGCTCAGGACAGGGGGGAGAGACCCAGTACTTC
V: TRBV6-1; size: few; J: TRBJ1-1; D: .; CDR3: CASSGGMNTEAFF; DNA: TGTGCCAGCAGTGGTGGAATGAACACTGAAGCTTTCTTT
V: TRBV11-1; size: few; J: TRBJ2-1; D: TRBD2; CDR3: CASSPPLGQLSGRAVNEQFF; DNA: TGTGCCAGCAGCCCCCCGTTGGGACAGTTAAGCGGGAGGGCCGTCAATGAGCAGTTCTTC
V: TRBV27; size: many; J: TRBJ2-3; D: .; CDR3: CASSIADTQYF; DNA: TGTGCCAGCAGTATCGCAGATACGCAGTATTTT
V: TRBV6-5; size: many; J: TRBJ1-5; D: .; CDR3: CASSSTRVSNQPQHF; DNA: TGTGCCAGCAGTTCGACGAGGGTGAGCAATCAGCCCCAGCATTTT
V: TRBV30; size: .; J: TRBJ2-2; D: TRBD2; CDR3: CAWSLGLAGAVGELFF; DNA: TGTGCCTGGAGTCTGGGACTAGCGGGAGCGGTCGGGGAGCTGTTTTTT
V: TRBV28; size: few; J: TRBJ2-5; D: .; CDR3: CASLIRETQYF; DNA: TGTGCCAGCCTTATACGGGAGACCCAGTACTTC
V: TRBV5-1; size: many; J: TRBJ2-1; D: TRBD2; CDR3: CASSNGLAGGGEQFF; DNA: TGCGCCAGCAGCAACGGACTAGCGGGGGGAGGTGAGCAGTTCTTC
V: TRBV12-3/TRBV12-4; size: many; J: TRBJ2-1; D: TRBD2; CDR3: CASSNRLAGGNEQFF; DNA: TGTGCCAGCAGTAACCGACTAGCGGGAGGGAATGAGCAGTTCTTC
V: TRBV27; size: few; J: TRBJ2-2; D: TRBD2; CDR3: CASSSGLGGRPHTGELFF; DNA: TGTGCCAGCAGTTCCGGACTTGGCGGGAGGCCCCACACCGGGGAGCTGTTTTTT
V: TRBV9; size: .; J: TRBJ2-2; D: TRBD1; CDR3: CASTIRPRQGRTGELFF; DNA: TGTGCCAGCACAATCAGGCCGAGACAGGGGCGCACCGGGGAGCTGTTTTTT
V: TRBV19; size: .; J: TRBJ2-1; D: TRBD2; CDR3: CASSIRWGGSMDEQFF; DNA: TGTGCCAGTAGTATAAGGTGGGGCGGGAGTATGGATGAGCAGTTCTTC
V: TRBV28; size: many; J: TRBJ2-1; D: .; CDR3: CAISVSLGANNEQFF; DNA: TGTGCCATCTCAGTTTCTTTGGGGGCAAACAATGAGCAGTTCTTC
V: TRBV29-1; size: .; J: TRBJ2-5; D: .; CDR3: CSVDRDKVSETQYF; DNA: TGCAGCGTGGACCGGGACAAAGTATCAGAGACCCAGTACTTC
V: TRBV12-3/TRBV12-4; size: many; J: TRBJ2-1; D: TRBD2; CDR3: CASSGGLAGVGEQFF; DNA: TGTGCCAGCAGCGGTGGACTAGCGGGAGTTGGTGAGCAGTTCTTC
V: TRBV30; size: .; J: TRBJ2-1; D: .; CDR3: CAWRVRGVGNNEQFF; DNA: TGTGCCTGGAGGGTACGCGGGGTCGGAAACAATGAGCAGTTCTTC
V: TRBV7-9; size: many; J: TRBJ2-1; D: TRBD2; CDR3: CASSPPPLAGGNEQFF; DNA: TGTGCCAGCAGCCCCCCCCCACTAGCGGGAGGCAATGAGCAGTTCTTC
V: TRBV4-2; size: many; J: TRBJ2-1; D: TRBD2; CDR3: CASSQDGRGNEQFF; DNA: TGTGCCAGCAGCCAAGACGGGAGGGGGAATGAGCAGTTCTTC
V: TRBV2; size: many; J: TRBJ1-1; D: .; CDR3: CASSEETVNTEAFF; DNA: TGTGCCAGCAGTGAGGAGACGGTGAACACTGAAGCTTTCTTT
V: TRBV29-1; size: .; J: TRBJ2-5; D: TRBD1; CDR3: CSGGTGETQYF; DNA: TGCAGCGGAGGGACAGGGGAGACCCAGTACTTC
V: TRBV6-5; size: few; J: TRBJ1-2; D: TRBD1; CDR3: CASSYLRGQGIYGYTF; DNA: TGTGCCAGCAGTTATCTCAGGGGACAGGGAATCTATGGCTACACCTTC
V: TRBV11-3; size: .; J: TRBJ1-3; D: .; CDR3: CASTGPGNTIYF; DNA: TGTGCCAGCACAGGGCCCGGAAACACCATATATTTT
V: TRBV11-2; size: few; J: TRBJ2-2; D: TRBD2; CDR3: CASSLGYGRERGNHGTGELFF; DNA: TGTGCCAGCAGCTTAGGGTACGGCCGAGAGCGGGGCAATCACGGGACCGGGGAGCTGTTTTTT
V: TRBV12-3/TRBV12-4; size: many; J: TRBJ1-1; D: .; CDR3: CASISREMVATEAFF; DNA: TGTGCCAGCATCAGCAGGGAGATGGTAGCCACTGAAGCTTTCTTT
V: TRBV19; size: few; J: TRBJ2-1; D: TRBD1; CDR3: CASSRQGAQSEQFF; DNA: TGTGCCAGTAGTAGGCAGGGGGCACAGTCTGAGCAGTTCTTC
V: TRBV12-3/TRBV12-4; size: many; J: TRBJ1-4; D: .; CDR3: CASSLGYEKLFF; DNA: TGTGCCAGCAGTTTGGGTTACGAAAAACTGTTTTTT
V: TRBV5-1; size: few; J: TRBJ1-2; D: .; CDR3: CASSLERSYGYTF; DNA: TGCGCCAGCAGCTTGGAACGGAGCTATGGCTACACCTTC
V: TRBV6-5; size: many; J: TRBJ2-2; D: .; CDR3: CASSYRDTGELFF; DNA: TGTGCCAGCAGCTACAGGGACACCGGGGAGCTGTTTTTT
V: TRBV20-1; size: .; J: TRBJ2-4; D: .; CDR3: CSAADILAKNIQYF; DNA: TGCAGTGCGGCTGATATATTAGCCAAAAACATTCAGTACTTC
V: TRBV12-3/TRBV12-4; size: few; J: TRBJ2-1; D: .; CDR3: CASTSAGTYNEQFF; DNA: TGTGCCAGCACCTCTGCGGGAACCTACAATGAGCAGTTCTTC
V: TRBV20-1; size: few; J: TRBJ1-1; D: .; CDR3: CSIKPGQNTEAFF; DNA: TGCAGCATAAAGCCGGGACAGAACACTGAAGCTTTCTTT
V: TRBV4-3; size: .; J: TRBJ2-7; D: .; CDR3: CASSQEPGHYYEQYF; DNA: TGCGCCAGCAGCCAAGAACCAGGACATTACTACGAGCAGTACTTC
V: TRBV28; size: many; J: TRBJ2-7; D: .; CDR3: CASRAGSGLSYEQYF; DNA: TGTGCCTCCCGCGCCGGGAGTGGCCTTTCCTACGAGCAGTACTTC
V: TRBV6-5; size: many; J: TRBJ2-1; D: TRBD2; CDR3: CASSYSAGAGGPNEQFF; DNA: TGTGCCAGCAGTTACTCAGCCGGAGCGGGAGGGCCCAATGAGCAGTTCTTC
V: TRBV7-9; size: many; J: TRBJ2-1; D: TRBD2; CDR3: CASSLGGTSGVKQFF; DNA: TGTGCCAGCAGCTTAGGAGGTACTAGCGGGGTTAAGCAGTTCTTC
V: TRBV10-2; size: many; J: TRBJ2-1; D: .; CDR3: CASATGNNEQFF; DNA: TGCGCCAGCGCAACAGGGAACAATGAGCAGTTCTTC
V: TRBV5-1; size: many; J: TRBJ1-1; D: .; CDR3: CASKQIVGGNTEAFF; DNA: TGCGCCAGCAAACAAATCGTGGGAGGGAACACTGAAGCTTTCTTT
V: TRBV6-4; size: few; J: TRBJ2-1; D: TRBD2; CDR3: CASSQGLASYEQFF; DNA: TGTGCCAGCAGTCAGGGACTAGCATCATATGAGCAGTTCTTC
V: TRBV6-2/TRBV6-3; size: few; J: TRBJ2-1; D: TRBD1; CDR3: CASRTGGEQFF; DNA: TGTGCCAGCAGGACAGGGGGTGAGCAGTTCTTC